Reported below is one T cell receptor (beta chain). The germline gives CDR1 SGHAT, CDR2 FQNNGV. This CDR3 is 13 amino acids long. V lost 1 base to trimming and J lost 5 bases, with 8 bases between them. This sample is part of a study of technical replicates of blood from a handful of donors. Produced via immunoSEQ multiplex PCR; TCRdb's table is partial and in-frame only. The repertoire holds just over 75,000 clones, with more than 85% as singletons. Sequencing was done on a sample of T cells isolated from PBMCs. This chain connects TRBV11-2 to TRBJ2-5; D remains ambiguous. The clonotype originates from a human donor in good health. CDR3 amino acids: CASSLVAWETQYF. The DNA of the CDR3 is TGTGCCAGCAGCTTAGTAGCCTGGGAGACCCAGTACTTC. Drawing the rest from reference TRBV11-2 and TRBJ2-5, the complete variable domain is EAGVAQSPRYKIIEKRQSVAFWCNPISGHATLYWYQQILGQGPKLLIQFQNNGVVDDSQLPKDRFSAERLKGVDSTLKIQPAKLEDSAVYLCASSLVAWETQYFGPGTRLLVL.